This TCR beta chain was recovered during a study of CD8 T cells in Susac syndrome. In this sample, this clonotype turned up a few times. Roughly 0.45 to 1 ug RNA was reverse transcribed with random hexamers. MiXCR, applied by TCRdb to the immunoSEQ multiplex PCR reads, yields one record per CDR3 protein. The table shows 65,000 to 95,000 distinct CDR3 sequences, with about 94% occurring only once. Germline values: CDR1 MNHEY, CDR2 SVGEGT. With 6 bases removed from V and 6 bases from J, the gap between germline ends came to 12 bases. The CDR3 extends over 13 amino acids. The TEMRA cells underwent FACS enrichment, while the CD8+ and CD4+ T cells underwent negative isolation.

Sequenced: CD8+ T cells from PBMCs. This receptor was taken from a human donor with Susac syndrome. The chain combines TRBV6-2 or TRBV6-3 with TRBJ2-1; D unresolved. The CDR3 DNA reads TGTGCCAGCAGGGGTACTACCCTCAATGAGCAGTTCTTC. Protein sequence: CASRGTTLNEQFF.